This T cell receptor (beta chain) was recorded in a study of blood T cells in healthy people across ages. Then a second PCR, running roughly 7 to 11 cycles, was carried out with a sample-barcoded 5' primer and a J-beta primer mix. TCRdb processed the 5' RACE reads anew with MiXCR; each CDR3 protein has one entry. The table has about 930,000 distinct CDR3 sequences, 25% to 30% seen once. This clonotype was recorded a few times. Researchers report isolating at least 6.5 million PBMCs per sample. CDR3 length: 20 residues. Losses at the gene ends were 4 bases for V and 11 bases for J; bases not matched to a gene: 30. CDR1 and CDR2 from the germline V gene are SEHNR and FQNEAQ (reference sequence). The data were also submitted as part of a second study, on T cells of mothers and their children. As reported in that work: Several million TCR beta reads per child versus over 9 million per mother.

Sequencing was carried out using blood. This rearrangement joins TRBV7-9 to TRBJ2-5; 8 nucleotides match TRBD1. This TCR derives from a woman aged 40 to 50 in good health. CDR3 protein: CASSSANFGQGRVDSVGQYF. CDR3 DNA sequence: TGTGCCAGCAGCTCAGCTAACTTCGGACAGGGAAGGGTAGACAGTGTTGGGCAGTACTTC.